This TCR beta chain came from a study of response to subunit inactivated influenza vaccine. Germline V CDR1 and CDR2: DFQATT, SNEGSKA (reference sequence). The CDR3 loop spans 14 amino acids. J gave up 9 bases and V 4 bases, and 8 bases lay outside the gene matches. TCRdb re-called the RT-PCR reads with MiXCR, one entry per CDR3 protein. The sample lists 650,000 or so distinct CDR3 sequences, around 15% occurring once. Findings of the study overall: Each seasonal influenza vaccination recruits few new T cells, the authors suggested.

This clonotype has a handful of counts. Its antigen is unidentified. Here the sequenced sample was PBMCs from blood, taken about 14 days before vaccination. This chain connects TRBV20-1 to TRBJ2-1, with 11 bases that match TRBD2. The clonotype was recovered from a man aged 50-59 years who received an inactivated influenza vaccine. DNA for the CDR3: TGCAGTGCTAATAGCGGGGGGGCCTCCAGTGAGCAGTTCTTC. It codes for CSANSGGASSEQFF.